The entry below gives a single TCR beta chain sequence along with its context. Its antigen is currently unknown. The data were taken from a study of early T cells in non-severe SARS-CoV-2 infection. About the research overall: Bulk RNA isolated from unsorted whole blood underwent sequencing; chains were not paired. Study conclusions and caveats: Matching with VDJdb favored anti-spike CD8 responses (missing private and CD4 specificities).

Individual cDNA molecules each received unique molecular identifiers attached to them. A single record per CDR3 protein comes from TCRdb applying MiXCR to the 5' RACE reads. Of around 44,000 distinct CDR3 sequences listed, approximately 9.8% were seen once; the top ten hold over 6.5%. Per germline, CDR1 SEHNR and CDR2 FQNEAQ (reference sequence). V was shortened by 4 bases and J by 1 base, with 17 bases between the two germline ends. The CDR3 runs to 16 residues. This receptor was obtained from an adult who was a healthcare worker with PCR-confirmed SARS-CoV-2 infection or an uninfected control (not recorded which). The chain couples TRBV7-9 to TRBJ2-7; perhaps TRBD2 as D (6 bases). The sequencing sample was made of whole blood. CDR3 sequence (DNA): TGTGCCAGCAGCTACCCGGAGGGGCCCTCTTCCTACGAGCAGTACTTC. Its translation: CASSYPEGPSSYEQYF.